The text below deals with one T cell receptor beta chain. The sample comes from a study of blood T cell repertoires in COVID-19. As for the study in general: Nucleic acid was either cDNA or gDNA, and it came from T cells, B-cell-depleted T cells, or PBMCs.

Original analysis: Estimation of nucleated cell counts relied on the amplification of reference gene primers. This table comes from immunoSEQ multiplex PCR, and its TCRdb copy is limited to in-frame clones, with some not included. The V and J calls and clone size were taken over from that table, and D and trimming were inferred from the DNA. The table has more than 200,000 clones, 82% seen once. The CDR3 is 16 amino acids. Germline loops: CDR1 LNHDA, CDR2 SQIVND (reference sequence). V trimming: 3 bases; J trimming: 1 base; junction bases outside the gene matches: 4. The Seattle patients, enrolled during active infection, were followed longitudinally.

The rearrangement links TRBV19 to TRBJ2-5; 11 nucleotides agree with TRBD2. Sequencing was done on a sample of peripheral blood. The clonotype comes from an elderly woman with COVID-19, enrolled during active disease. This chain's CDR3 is CASSIRLAGRQETQYF. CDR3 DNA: TGTGCCAGTAGTATCAGACTAGCGGGGCGCCAAGAGACCCAGTACTTC.